This entry lists 30 T cell receptor beta chains sequenced from one sample in a study of OX40 agonist ivuxolimab in advanced cancers. Method: immunoSEQ multiplex PCR; TCRdb's copy keeps in-frame clones and lacks some. This sample has about 70,000 clones, with approximately 78% found just once. The sequences come from CD4+ or CD8+ T cells sorted from blood, collected in a trial of the OX40 agonist ivuxolimab. The receptors shown here come from an adult with an advanced solid tumor such as melanoma, head and neck, liver or kidney cancer.

V and J are TRBV7-8 and TRBJ2-2; D is perhaps TRBD1 or TRBD2 (7 bases each). This CDR3 comprises 19 residues. The V and J ends lost 0 bases and 4 bases respectively, with 21 bases between them. CDR1 and CDR2 from the germline V gene are SGHVS and FQNEAQ. For the CDR3, the DNA is TGTGCCAGCAGCTTAGCGCGTAGGGGGCAGCGGGAAGGCACCGGGGAGCTGTTTTTT. This gives the protein CASSLARRGQREGTGELFF.

This chain joins TRBV6-1 and TRBJ2-5; 10 bases agree with TRBD1. J lost 4 bases, V lost 8 bases, and 4 bases had no gene match. Germline V gene data show CDR1 as MNHNS and CDR2 as SASEGT. This CDR3 region has 13 residues. CDR3 protein: CASQRDRGETQYF. CDR3 DNA sequence: TGTGCCAGCCAGCGGGACAGGGGAGAGACCCAGTACTTC.

The CDR3 DNA follows: TGCGCCAGCAGCCAACCGAGACAGGGGTATGAAAAACTGTTTTTT. It codes for CASSQPRQGYEKLFF. V and J are TRBV4-1 and TRBJ1-4, with 8 bases aligning to TRBD1. CDR1 and CDR2 (germline): MGHRA, YSYEKL. There are 15 residues in the CDR3. With V trimmed by 2 bases and J by 6 bases, 5 bases remained unmatched.

The sample holds a few counts of this clone. This chain uses TRBV6-1 with TRBJ1-2; D possibly corresponds to TRBD1 (6 bases). The CDR3 totals 13 residues. The germline V and J ends were trimmed by 2 bases and 9 bases, with 13 bases remaining between them. Per the germline V gene, CDR1 is MNHNS and CDR2 is SASEGT. The CDR3 nucleotides read TGTGCCAGCAGTGAATTACGGGGGCCGCGCTACACCTTC. This translates into CASSELRGPRYTF.

The rearrangement uses TRBV30 and TRBJ1-2; D might be TRBD1 (6 bases). Germline assignment: CDR1 GTSNPN and CDR2 SVGIG (reference sequence). This CDR3 is 12 amino acids long. V was clipped by 2 bases and J by 7 bases, with 11 bases between them. The CDR3 loop is CAWSTQGFGYTF. CDR3 nucleotides: TGTGCCTGGAGTACTCAGGGGTTTGGCTACACCTTC.

This chain joins TRBV6-6 and TRBJ2-5, with 8 bases aligning to TRBD1. The V gene end was trimmed by 2 bases and the J gene end by 1 base; junction bases not matched to a gene: 0. The germline V gene encodes CDR1 MNHNY and CDR2 SVGAGI (reference sequence). CDR3 size: 14 residues. CDR3 nucleotides: TGTGCCAGCAGTTACGGGACAGGCCAAGAGACCCAGTACTTC. It is translated as CASSYGTGQETQYF.

This clone came up once. The gene calls are TRBV28 and TRBJ2-4; D might be TRBD2 (5 bases). V was cut by 4 bases and J by 3 bases, with 13 bases left in between. The CDR3 runs to 15 residues. Germline lookup yields CDR1 MDHEN and CDR2 SYDVKM. CDR3 sequence: CASSSGLPVKNIQYF. The DNA for the CDR3 is TGTGCCAGCAGTTCCGGACTCCCGGTCAAAAACATTCAGTACTTC.

The chain uses TRBV7-2 and TRBJ1-4; maybe TRBD1 (5 bases). Germline V gene sequence: CDR1 SGHTA, CDR2 FQGNSA. The CDR3 contains 15 residues. Between the trimmed V and J ends, which lost 5 bases and 8 bases, there was a span of 18 bases. The CDR3 DNA sequence: TGTGCCAGCAGCCATAAAGTCGGGGCGGGCGAAAAACTGTTTTTT. It encodes CASSHKVGAGEKLFF. The whole variable domain, remainder taken from reference TRBV7-2 and TRBJ1-4, is GAGVSQSPSNKVTEKGKDVELRCDPISGHTALYWYRQSLGQGLEFLIYFQGNSAPDKSGLPSDRFSAERTGGSVSTLTIQRTQQEDSAVYLCASSHKVGAGEKLFFGSGTQLSVL.

The genes are TRBV30 and TRBJ2-5; 13 bases agree with TRBD2. Germline V CDR1 and CDR2: GTSNPN, SVGIG (reference sequence). There are 15 residues in the CDR3. The V gene end was trimmed by 4 bases and the J gene end by 6 bases; junction bases not matched to a gene: 8. CDR3 nucleotide sequence: TGTGCCTGGACCTCGGGGACTAGCGGGATTCAGACCCAGTACTTC. Its translation is CAWTSGTSGIQTQYF.

Only one count was recorded for this clone. This chain links TRBV19 with TRBJ1-2; no reliable D call. CDR3 length equals 15 residues. Trimming removed 5 bases at V and 4 bases at J, with 17 bases between. Germline CDR1 is LNHDA and CDR2 is SQIVND (reference sequence). CDR3 DNA: TGTGCCAGTAGTGAGGACGGCCAACCCCGCTATGGCTACACCTTC. Protein product: CASSEDGQPRYGYTF.

This chain links TRBV19 with TRBJ2-2; D uncertain. Germline CDR1 is LNHDA and CDR2 is SQIVND (reference sequence). This CDR3 is built from 15 residues. V gave up 5 bases and J gave up 6 bases, with 16 bases separating them. CDR3 DNA: TGTGCCAGTAGTCCCCCCTGGTTGAAGGCCGGGGAGCTGTTTTTT. Its translation is CASSPPWLKAGELFF.

This clone was counted only a few times. The chain has TRBV7-3 and TRBJ2-1; the match to TRBD2 covers 7 bases. The V gene end was trimmed by 0 bases and the J gene end by 5 bases; junction bases not matched to a gene: 7. The CDR3 spans 16 residues. The germline gives CDR1 SGHTA, CDR2 FQGTGA. DNA of the CDR3: TGTGCCAGCAGCTTAACGGGACTACAGGCCAACAATGAGCAGTTCTTC. Protein product: CASSLTGLQANNEQFF. The full variable domain, rest sourced from reference TRBV7-3 and TRBJ2-1, is GAGVSQTPSNKVTEKGKYVELRCDPISGHTALYWYRQSLGQGPEFLIYFQGTGAADDSGLPNDRFFAVRPEGSVSTLKIQRTERGDSAVYLCASSLTGLQANNEQFFGPGTRLTVL.

The CDR3 loop reads CASSLDSRRTGEQFF. The CDR3 bases are TGCGCCAGCAGCTTGGATTCCAGACGAACGGGTGAGCAGTTCTTC. The J gene is TRBJ2-1, the V gene TRBV5-1, with unresolved D. This CDR3 has 15 amino acids. The germline gives CDR1 SGHRS, CDR2 YFSETQ. Trimming left V 0 bases short and J 9 bases short, with 16 bases between.

The chain links TRBV2 to TRBJ2-1; D might be TRBD2 (8 bases). Trimming removed 4 bases at V and 9 bases at J, with 13 bases between. This CDR3 has 13 amino acids. Germline values: CDR1 SNHLY, CDR2 FYNNEI. CDR3 protein: CASSATGTSEQFF. CDR3 in DNA: TGTGCCAGCAGTGCGACAGGGACTAGTGAGCAGTTCTTC.

This clone was observed once. The V call is TRBV28, the J call TRBJ1-2; D gene uncertain. The CDR3 totals 13 residues. Trimming stripped 5 bases from V and 5 bases from J, with 12 bases between. CDR1 is MDHEN, CDR2 SYDVKM, per germline. The CDR3 bases are TGTGCCAGCAGTCTCCAGTCGAGGTATGGCTACACCTTC. Translated: CASSLQSRYGYTF.

This chain connects TRBV5-8 to TRBJ2-7; 7 positions agree with TRBD2. The CDR3 runs to 15 residues. The V gene end was trimmed by 0 bases and the J gene end by 1 base; junction bases not matched to a gene: 4. Germline CDR1 reads SGHTS; CDR2 reads YDEGEE. The CDR3 reads CASSLGASGSYEQYF. The CDR3 region has the DNA TGTGCCAGCAGCTTGGGGGCTAGCGGATCCTACGAGCAGTACTTC.

V and J are TRBV28 and TRBJ1-2; D gene uncertain. Germline V gene lookup returns CDR1 MDHEN and CDR2 SYDVKM. V lost 6 bases, J lost 5 bases, and 13 bases lay in between. The CDR3 has 13 residues. Here the CDR3 DNA reads TGTGCCAGCAGGCGCATTACCATATATGGCTACACCTTC. Its protein is CASRRITIYGYTF.

The chain is built from TRBV7-2 and TRBJ1-3; no definite D call. V shed 2 bases and J shed 0 bases, with 8 bases lying between them. Germline V gene sequence: CDR1 SGHTA, CDR2 FQGNSA. This CDR3 comprises 15 residues. The CDR3 bases are TGTGCCAGCAGCTTAAACGCCGACTCTGGAAACACCATATATTTT. The encoded protein is CASSLNADSGNTIYF.

This clone was seen a few times. J is TRBJ2-7 and V is TRBV7-9; D is undetermined. Germline V gene data show CDR1 as SEHNR and CDR2 as FQNEAQ (reference sequence). The ends were cut back, 5 bases at V and 0 bases at J, with 5 bases in the middle. This CDR3 comprises 12 residues. The CDR3 loop is CASSPSSYEQYF. The CDR3 DNA reads as TGTGCCAGCAGCCCGAGCTCCTACGAGCAGTACTTC.

There are a few counts of this clone. The CDR3 region is CASRTGFNQPQHF. The CDR3 nucleotides are TGTGCCAGCAGAACAGGGTTCAATCAGCCCCAGCATTTT. The V call is TRBV28, the J call TRBJ1-5; TRBD1 might be the D (6 bases). Trimming removed 6 bases from V and 3 bases from J, with 9 bases in between. The length of the CDR3 is 13 residues. Germline-derived CDR1 and CDR2 are MDHEN and SYDVKM.

J is TRBJ2-1 and V is TRBV6-5; D may correspond to TRBD1 or TRBD2 (6 bases each). The CDR3 spans 16 residues. CDR1 is MNHEY and CDR2 is SVGAGI in the germline V gene. The V end lost 2 bases, the J end lost 0 bases, and 11 bases lay between the germline ends. The CDR3 spells CASSYGGPISYNEQFF. CDR3 coding DNA: TGTGCCAGCAGTTACGGGGGGCCGATCTCCTACAATGAGCAGTTCTTC.

This sequence joins TRBV7-8 and TRBJ2-6; D is unresolved. V dropped 5 bases and J dropped 0 bases, with 14 bases sitting between them. The length of the CDR3 is 17 residues. Germline CDR1 is SGHVS and CDR2 is FQNEAQ. The CDR3, as DNA: TGTGCCAGCAGCCCCCTGCCAGGCCGCTCTGGGGCCAACGTCCTGACTTTC. Protein: CASSPLPGRSGANVLTF.

This clone showed up many times. V gene TRBV12-5 combines with J gene TRBJ2-5, with D unclear. This CDR3 spans 12 amino acids. CDR1 is LGHNT, CDR2 FRNRAP, per germline. The V gene lost 5 bases and the J gene lost 4 bases, with 8 bases spanning the gap. The CDR3 sequence is CASGPRLETQYF. In DNA, the CDR3 is TGTGCTAGTGGTCCCCGACTAGAGACCCAGTACTTC.

To note about this clone: Mismatch with germline at one junction end may stem from a read error. Other nucleotide sequences from this sample produce the same CDR3. The chain uses TRBV14 and TRBJ1-1; D is undetermined. CDR3 length: 12 amino acids. Germline V gene lookup returns CDR1 SGHDN and CDR2 FVKESK. The CDR3 spells CASSKQSTEAFF. Here the CDR3 DNA reads TGTGCCAGCAGCAAGCAGAGCACTGAAGCTTTTTTT.

Only one count was recorded for this clone. V and J are TRBV27 and TRBJ2-7, with 8 bases aligning to TRBD1. The CDR3 consists of 15 residues. Germline assignment: CDR1 MNHEY and CDR2 SMNVEV (reference sequence). The J segment lost 4 bases and the V segment lost 5 bases, leaving 10 bases of the junction unmatched. The CDR3 bases are TGTGCCAGCAGTGTAAGACAGGGGACCTCTTACGAGCAGTACTTC. Translating it yields CASSVRQGTSYEQYF.

The rearrangement joins TRBV30 to TRBJ1-2; the match to TRBD1 covers 8 bases. V lost 1 base to trimming and J lost 5 bases; unmatched junction nucleotides: 3. Germline V gene sequence: CDR1 GTSNPN, CDR2 SVGIG (reference sequence). The CDR3 totals 13 residues. CDR3 DNA: TGTGCCTGGAGTGGAACAGGGGGGTATGGCTACACCTTC. Its translation: CAWSGTGGYGYTF.

Here the CDR3 reads CSVERSGKPYEQYF. DNA of the CDR3: TGCAGCGTTGAGAGGTCGGGGAAACCCTACGAGCAGTACTTC. The V call is TRBV29-1, the J call TRBJ2-7, with D possibly being TRBD2 (5 bases). This CDR3 comprises 14 residues. The V end lost 3 bases, the J end lost 2 bases, and 14 bases lay between the germline ends. The germline V gene encodes CDR1 SQVTM and CDR2 ANQGSEA.

V usage is TRBV5-6 and J usage is TRBJ1-1; D gene uncertain. Germline V CDR1 and CDR2: SGHDT, YYEEEE. V was trimmed by 4 bases and J by 3 bases, leaving 10 bases between them. The CDR3 spans 13 residues. In DNA form, the CDR3 reads TGTGCCAGCAGCCCCGCAGTACACACTGAAGCTTTCTTT. Protein: CASSPAVHTEAFF.

V and J are TRBV18 and TRBJ2-2; D gene unclear. CDR1 and CDR2 from the germline V gene are KGHSH and LQKENI. Trimming took off 6 bases at V and 2 bases at J, with 16 bases between the two ends. This CDR3 is built from 16 residues. The CDR3 DNA is TGTGCCAGCTCTCCGTGGCGGCCGTCAAACACCGGGGAGCTGTTTTTT. Encoded protein: CASSPWRPSNTGELFF. Using reference TRBV18 and TRBJ2-2 for the parts outside the CDR3, the full variable domain is NAGVMQNPRHLVRRRGQEARLRCSPMKGHSHVYWYRQLPEEGLKFMVYLQKENIIDESGMPKERFSAEFPKEGPSILRIQQVVRGDSAAYFCASSPWRPSNTGELFFGEGSRLTVL.

The chain is built from TRBV19 and TRBJ1-5; perhaps TRBD1 as D (6 bases). In germline, CDR1 is LNHDA, CDR2 SQIVND (reference sequence). V lost 5 bases, J lost 1 base, and 15 bases lay in between. The CDR3 has 16 amino acids. The CDR3: CASSGWGGGSNQPQHF. DNA of the CDR3: TGTGCCAGTAGTGGATGGGGGGGCGGGAGCAATCAGCCCCAGCATTTT.